This TCR beta chain was identified during a study of CD8+ T cells in alopecia areata. Study in general: Twice a day, 5 to 10 mg of oral tofacitinib was administered to treated patients.

This clone was picked up one time. The antigen is unknown. Noted treatment: oral pan-JAK inhibitor, 5-10 mg twice daily. Extracted from the samples, RNA was reverse transcribed into cDNA to serve as the sequencing template. Produced via immunoSEQ multiplex PCR; TCRdb's table is partial and in-frame only. The sample lists some 240,000 clones, more than 45% occurring once. Per germline, CDR1 SGHAT and CDR2 FQNNGV. Between the trimmed V and J ends, which lost 3 bases and 8 bases, there was a span of 11 bases. This CDR3 comprises 14 residues. Overall study results and limits: Because of a solitary nonresponder, the connection of baseline CD8+ expansion to response stays uncertain. For patients receiving tofacitinib, scalp clonality and expanded CD8+ clones among the top 100 significantly decreased. Normal scalp showed lower clonality than lesional scalp, especially alopecia totalis/universalis.

This specimen was CD4+ T cells sorted from blood, taken at week 4, from a patient treated with tofacitinib. This rearrangement joins TRBV11-2 to TRBJ1-6; tentatively, D is TRBD1 (6 bases). The TCR was taken from a human donor with alopecia areata. The CDR3 sequence is CASSFDRIHSPLHF. CDR3 in DNA: TGTGCCAGCAGCTTCGACAGGATCCATTCACCCCTCCACTTT.